These T cell receptor beta chains were read from a single sample in a study of OX40 agonist ivuxolimab in advanced cancers. The table came from immunoSEQ multiplex PCR; TCRdb's copy has only in-frame clones and leaves some out. This sample has 15,000 or so clones, with 84% found just once. The sample was CD4+ or CD8+ T cells sorted from blood, taken in a trial of the OX40 agonist ivuxolimab. All receptors derive from an adult with an advanced solid tumor such as melanoma, head and neck, liver or kidney cancer. Each CDR3 is given without its conserved first and last residue. The order of the fields is J gene, V gene, CDR3 protein.

TRBJ2-7 TRBV5-6 ASSLEGTGLGRYEQY
TRBJ2-5 TRBV7-9 ASSPTGVETQY
TRBJ1-1 TRBV19 ASSIAGAVEAF
TRBJ2-7 TRBV6-1 ASRAGSTYEQY
TRBJ1-1 TRBV19 ASGQNTEAF
TRBJ1-1 TRBV27 ASYLTPGTEAF
TRBJ2-2 TRBV7-9 ASSKDGGTVNTGELF
TRBJ1-6 TRBV7-9 ASSGYPESPLH
TRBJ2-7 TRBV28 ASSLAGGTYEQY
TRBJ2-7 TRBV19 ASSIAGSFSYEQY
TRBJ1-5 TRBV28 ASSDSTQH
TRBJ2-6 TRBV2 ASSSYVQSRANVLT
TRBJ1-1 TRBV28 ASSLPRDRVTEAF
TRBJ2-7 TRBV19 ASSINTFEEQY
TRBJ2-7 TRBV15 ATSTRDRAYEQY
TRBJ1-1 TRBV28 ASSLPLRDRGPGRTEAF
NA TRBV4-3 ASSQGREQY
TRBJ2-1 TRBV5-1 ASSLLLGAYNEQF
TRBJ2-1 TRBV6-1 ASVRTIEYNEQF
TRBJ2-7 TRBV7-9 ASSRLGFEQY
TRBJ2-3 TRBV27 ASSFEAPSTDTQY
TRBJ2-7 TRBV30 ACGQGVEQY
TRBJ2-4 TRBV5-6 ASSLAADIQY
TRBJ1-1 TRBV6-1 ASSEQAGGVNTEAF
TRBJ2-1 TRBV4-2 ASSQPRVGDQNNEQF
TRBJ2-7 TRBV5-5 ASSLWQFTYEQY
TRBJ1-2 TRBV7-9 ASEGARAHGYT